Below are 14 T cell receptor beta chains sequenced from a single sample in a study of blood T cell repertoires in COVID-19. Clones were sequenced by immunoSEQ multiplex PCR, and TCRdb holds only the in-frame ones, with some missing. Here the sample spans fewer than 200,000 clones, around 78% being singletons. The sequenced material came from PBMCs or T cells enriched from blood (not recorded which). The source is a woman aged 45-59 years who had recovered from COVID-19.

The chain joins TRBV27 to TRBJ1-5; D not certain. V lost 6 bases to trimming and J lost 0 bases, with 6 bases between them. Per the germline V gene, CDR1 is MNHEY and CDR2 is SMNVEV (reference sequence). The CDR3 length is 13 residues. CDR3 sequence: CASRQYSNQPQHF. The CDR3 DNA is TGTGCCAGCAGACAGTATAGCAATCAGCCCCAGCATTTT.

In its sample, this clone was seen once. The CDR3 DNA sequence: TGTGCCATCAGGTCAGACAGGGGCTATGGCTACACCTTC. This gives the protein CAIRSDRGYGYTF. The chain couples TRBV10-3 to TRBJ1-2; 8 bases line up with TRBD1. J gave up 4 bases and V 6 bases, and 4 bases lay outside the gene matches. The CDR3 contains 13 residues. CDR1 and CDR2 from the germline V gene are ENHRY and SYGVKD.

The CDR3 protein is CASSLTLRTDTQYF. The CDR3 nucleotides are TGTGCCAGCAGCTTAACGCTCAGAACAGATACGCAGTATTTT. The V gene is TRBV7-9, the J gene TRBJ2-3; D uncertain. CDR3 size: 14 residues. Per germline, CDR1 SEHNR and CDR2 FQNEAQ (reference sequence). V was shortened by 2 bases and J by 3 bases, with 9 bases between the two germline ends.

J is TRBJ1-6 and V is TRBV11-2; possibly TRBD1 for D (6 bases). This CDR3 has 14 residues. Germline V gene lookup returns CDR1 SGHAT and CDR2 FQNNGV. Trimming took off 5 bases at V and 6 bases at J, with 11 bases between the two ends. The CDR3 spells CASSDRRGNSPLHF. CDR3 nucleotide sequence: TGTGCCAGCAGCGACCGCAGGGGTAATTCACCCCTCCACTTT.

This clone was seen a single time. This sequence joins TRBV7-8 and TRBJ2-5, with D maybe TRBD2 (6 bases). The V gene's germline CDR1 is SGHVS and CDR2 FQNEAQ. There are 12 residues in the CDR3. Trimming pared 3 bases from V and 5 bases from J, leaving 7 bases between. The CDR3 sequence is CASSLAGETQYF. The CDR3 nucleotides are TGTGCCAGCAGCTTGGCGGGGGAGACCCAGTACTTC.

CDR3 bases: TGTGCCAGCAGCGCCCCGGGGGGAGGCTCTAAGGGAGCTTTCTTT. Its translation: CASSAPGGGSKGAFF. This chain connects TRBV28 to TRBJ1-1; TRBD1 is a possible D gene (5 bases). Trimming removed 6 bases at V and 10 bases at J, with 24 bases between. The length of the CDR3 is 15 residues. Germline V gives CDR1 MDHEN, CDR2 SYDVKM.

The CDR3: CASSLTGMGNQPQHF. The DNA of the CDR3 is TGTGCCAGCAGCTTGACGGGAATGGGCAATCAGCCCCAGCATTTT. V gene TRBV5-6 combines with J gene TRBJ1-5; no firm D call. This CDR3 contains 15 residues. V lost 1 base and J lost 2, with 10 bases in between. From germline, CDR1 is SGHDT and CDR2 YYEEEE.

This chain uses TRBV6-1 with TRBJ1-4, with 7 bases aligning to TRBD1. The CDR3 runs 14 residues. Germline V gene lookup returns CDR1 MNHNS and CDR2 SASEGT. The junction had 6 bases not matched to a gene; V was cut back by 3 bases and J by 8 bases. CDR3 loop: CASSERQGREKLFF. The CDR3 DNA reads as TGTGCCAGCAGTGAGCGACAGGGAAGGGAAAAACTGTTTTTT.

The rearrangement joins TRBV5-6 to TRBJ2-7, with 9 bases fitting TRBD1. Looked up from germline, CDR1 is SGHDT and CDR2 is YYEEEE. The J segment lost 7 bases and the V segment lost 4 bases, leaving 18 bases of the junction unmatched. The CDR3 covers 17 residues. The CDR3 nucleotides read TGTGCCAGCAGCCAGCTAACCGGGACAGGGCTTTTTGGGGAGCAGTACGTC. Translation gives CASSQLTGTGLFGEQYV.

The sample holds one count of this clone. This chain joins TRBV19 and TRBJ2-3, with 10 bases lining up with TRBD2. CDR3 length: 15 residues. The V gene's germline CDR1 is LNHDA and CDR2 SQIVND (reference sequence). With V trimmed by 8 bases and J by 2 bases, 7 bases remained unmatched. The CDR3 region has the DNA TGTGCCAGTTCGACACTAGCGGGGAACACAGATACGCAGTATTTT. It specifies CASSTLAGNTDTQYF.

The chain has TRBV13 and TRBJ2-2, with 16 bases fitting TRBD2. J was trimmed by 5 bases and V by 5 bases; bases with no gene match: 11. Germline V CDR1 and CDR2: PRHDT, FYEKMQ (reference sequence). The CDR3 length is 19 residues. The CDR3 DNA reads TGTGCCAGCAGCCCGGGACTAGCGGGAGGGCCGCGTCGGACCGGGGAGCTGTTTTTT. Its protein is CASSPGLAGGPRRTGELFF.

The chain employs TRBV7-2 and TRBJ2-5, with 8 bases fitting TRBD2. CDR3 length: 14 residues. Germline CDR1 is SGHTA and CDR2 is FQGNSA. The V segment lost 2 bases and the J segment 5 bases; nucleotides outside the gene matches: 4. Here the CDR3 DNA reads TGTGCCAGCAGCTTAACGCGGGGGGCGGAGACCCAGTACTTC. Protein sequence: CASSLTRGAETQYF.

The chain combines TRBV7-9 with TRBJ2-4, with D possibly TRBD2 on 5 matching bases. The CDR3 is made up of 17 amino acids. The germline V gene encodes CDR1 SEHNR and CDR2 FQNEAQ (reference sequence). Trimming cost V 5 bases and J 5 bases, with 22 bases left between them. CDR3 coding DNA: TGTGCCAGCAGCGCTCCCAACCGAGGGCTAGCAGAAAACATTCAGTACTTC. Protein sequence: CASSAPNRGLAENIQYF.

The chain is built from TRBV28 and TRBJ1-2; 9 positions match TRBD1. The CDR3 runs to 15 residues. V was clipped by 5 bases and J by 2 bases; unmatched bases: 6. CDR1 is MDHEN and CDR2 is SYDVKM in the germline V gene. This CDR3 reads CASSRPGQGNYGYTF. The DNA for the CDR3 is TGTGCCAGCAGTCGGCCGGGACAGGGAAACTATGGCTACACCTTC.